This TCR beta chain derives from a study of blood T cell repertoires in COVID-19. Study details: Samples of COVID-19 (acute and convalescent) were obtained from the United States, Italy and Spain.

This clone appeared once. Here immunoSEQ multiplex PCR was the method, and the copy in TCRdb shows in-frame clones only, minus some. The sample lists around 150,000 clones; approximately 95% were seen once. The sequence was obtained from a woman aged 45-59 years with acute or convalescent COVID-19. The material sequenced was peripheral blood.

The CDR3 here is CASSDTGVSGTDTQYF. The CDR3 DNA follows: TGTGCCAGCAGTGACACAGGGGTTAGTGGCACAGATACGCAGTATTTT. The chain uses TRBV9 and TRBJ2-3; 7 bases map to TRBD1. V was clipped by 5 bases and J by 1 base; unmatched bases: 10. The CDR3 is made up of 16 amino acids. Per the germline V gene, CDR1 is SGDLS and CDR2 is YYNGEE.